The rows below give T cell receptor beta chains drawn from one sample of a study of CD8 T cells in Susac syndrome. TCRdb redid the calling of the immunoSEQ multiplex PCR reads with MiXCR, one entry per CDR3 protein. The sample holds fewer than 140,000 distinct CDR3 sequences, approximately 93% seen once. Sequenced input: CD8+ T cells from PBMCs. The origin of the receptors is a human donor with Susac syndrome. Both conserved end residues are trimmed from each CDR3.

v_gene	j_gene	CDR3aa
TRBV5-1	TRBJ2-1	ASSLAPSNEQF
TRBV7-9	TRBJ2-3	ASTAGTASTDTQY
TRBV6-5	TRBJ1-2	ASGPGVRGYT
TRBV3-1	TRBJ2-2	ASSQAGNTGELF
TRBV5-6	TRBJ2-7	ASSYSWDEQY
TRBV6-2/TRBV6-3	TRBJ2-7	ASTPITGGVLNEQY
TRBV27	TRBJ2-1	ASSPAHSTSYNEQF
TRBV4-2	TRBJ2-7	ASSQDLGSYEQY
TRBV19	TRBJ2-7	ASSATTTYEQY
TRBV7-3	TRBJ2-3	ASSLWGRSTDTQY
TRBV25-1	TRBJ1-4	ASSQSSTNEKLF
TRBV5-1	TRBJ2-7	ASSWWSGTGEHEQY
TRBV12-3/TRBV12-4	TRBJ2-1	ASSLKSRGQQF
TRBV6-5	TRBJ2-1	ASSYSVGNEQF
TRBV7-6	TRBJ1-5	ASSPASNQPQH
TRBV6-5	TRBJ1-1	ASSFVLNTEAF
TRBV12-5	TRBJ1-2	ASGLGAGTGYGYT
TRBV7-3	TRBJ2-2	ASKMSWSTGELF
TRBV5-1	TRBJ2-3	ASSLKPRDISTDTQY
TRBV27	TRBJ2-2	ASSPSGAGRMELF
TRBV24-1	TRBJ2-1	ATSARGSNEQF
TRBV12-3/TRBV12-4	TRBJ1-5	ASRDGTGISNQPQH
TRBV7-2	TRBJ2-7	ASSLKGLAGYEQY
TRBV20-1	TRBJ1-5	SAGGYGQVGQPQH
TRBV12-3/TRBV12-4	TRBJ1-1	ASSGGQTNTEAF
TRBV29-1	TRBJ2-7	SVETGGTYEQY
TRBV12-3/TRBV12-4	TRBJ2-1	ASSDSGGADNEQF
TRBV13	TRBJ2-5	ASSLDEGRETQY
TRBV20-1	TRBJ2-1	SASPTRTSLRNEQF
TRBV19	TRBJ2-2	ASSIVGNTGELF
TRBV18	TRBJ1-1	ASSPVGVVNTEAF
TRBV18	TRBJ2-1	ASSAGGEQF
TRBV5-1	TRBJ2-2	ASSLIAFEDRIDTGELF
TRBV12-3/TRBV12-4	TRBJ2-4	ASSLRSGRGLGKNIQY
TRBV12-5	TRBJ1-1	ASAPLGTGEAF
TRBV11-2	TRBJ2-2	ASSADRTGELF
TRBV9	TRBJ1-2	ASSVSGSDYGYT
TRBV27	TRBJ2-5	ASSRGAGGLETQY
TRBV20-1	TRBJ2-2	SAKPTPLAGNTGELF
TRBV4-1	TRBJ1-5	ASSQVPGQGNQPQH
TRBV20-1	TRBJ1-1	SAGTERNTEAF
TRBV27	TRBJ1-1	ASSATGSEAF
TRBV29-1	TRBJ2-5	SVEDWGQARETQY
TRBV29-1	TRBJ2-7	SVESGYEQY
TRBV6-1	TRBJ2-3	ASSEGIPQY
TRBV3-1	TRBJ1-1	ASSQEGDEAF
TRBV29-1	TRBJ1-2	SVEDLGYGTYGYT
TRBV23-1	TRBJ2-5	ASSPGGRAETQY
TRBV20-1	TRBJ1-6	SASTGGYYNSPLH
TRBV4-1	TRBJ2-5	ASNSLGLEGETQY
TRBV11-2	TRBJ2-5	ASSLDSGRETQY
TRBV9	TRBJ2-3	ASSRRRAGDTQY
TRBV9	TRBJ1-4	ASSPFHSSNEKLF
TRBV12-3/TRBV12-4	TRBJ1-2	ASSLPTLGYT
TRBV9	TRBJ2-3	ASSVSGGTTDTQY